Below, 3 T cell receptor beta chains from the same sample are listed, as sequenced in a study of cytomegalovirus exposure and HLA in healthy donors. PCR primers comprised 60 Vbeta and 13 Jbeta primers. Using immunoSEQ multiplex PCR, the repertoire was profiled, and TCRdb retains in-frame clones only, with some absent. The sample carries 100,000 to 150,000 clones, roughly a tenth recorded once. The sequenced sample was PBMCs. These receptors originate from a woman younger than 35 in good health and CMV-seropositive.

J is TRBJ2-2 and V is TRBV6-5; 7 nucleotides align to TRBD1. The CDR3 extends over 16 amino acids. The V and J ends lost 2 bases and 6 bases, in that order; junction bases with no gene match: 9. Germline CDR1 and CDR2: MNHEY and SVGAGI. CDR3 sequence (DNA): TGTGCCAGCAGTTACCTTAGGCAGGGGGTGGCCGGGGAGCTGTTTTTT. Protein product: CASSYLRQGVAGELFF.

The V and J genes are TRBV6-5 and TRBJ2-7; weak D call: TRBD2 (6 bases). Germline V gene sequence: CDR1 MNHEY, CDR2 SVGAGI. Trimming pared 6 bases from V and 3 bases from J, leaving 12 bases between. The CDR3 length is 13 residues. For the CDR3, the DNA is TGTGCCAGCAGCGGGGAGGCCCACTACGAGCAGTACTTC. This sequence encodes CASSGEAHYEQYF.

The chain combines TRBV30 with TRBJ2-5; the match to TRBD2 covers 7 bases. Germline-derived CDR1 and CDR2 are GTSNPN and SVGIG (reference sequence). The J segment lost 5 bases and the V segment lost 3 bases, leaving 12 bases of the junction unmatched. There are 15 residues in the CDR3. The CDR3 nucleotides read TGTGCCTGGAGGCCGACTAGCCCCCAGAGGGAGACCCAGTACTTC. Residues: CAWRPTSPQRETQYF. Looking up the rest from reference TRBV30 and TRBJ2-5 gives the full variable domain: SQTIHQWPATLVQPVGSPLSLECTVEGTSNPNLYWYRQAAGRGLQLLFYSVGIGQISSEVPQNLSASRPQDRQFILSSKKLLLSDSGFYLCAWRPTSPQRETQYFGPGTRLLVL.